This TCR beta chain originates from a study of cytomegalovirus exposure and HLA in healthy donors. Overall study findings and caveats: Most TCR sequences were uncommon, yet certain public TCRs appeared in many donors. Some TCR beta chains (more than 150 of them) were listed as cytomegalovirus-associated.

CDR3 length: 15 amino acids. The V end was cut by 0 bases, the J end by 3 bases, with 8 bases between. CDR1 and CDR2 (germline): LGHNA, YSLEER. Assay: immunoSEQ multiplex PCR; the TCRdb copy retains only in-frame clones and omits some. In the table there are some 140,000 clones, 75% to 90% of which are singletons. Worth noting for this clone: Its target is not known.

The chain is built from TRBV4-3 and TRBJ1-4; D is possibly TRBD1 (5 bases). The clonotype originates from a woman aged 18-30 years in good health and CMV-seropositive. Sequences were obtained from PBMCs. CDR3 protein: CASSQDGGSNEKLFF. The CDR3 nucleotides read TGCGCCAGCAGCCAAGACGGGGGGTCTAATGAAAAACTGTTTTTT.